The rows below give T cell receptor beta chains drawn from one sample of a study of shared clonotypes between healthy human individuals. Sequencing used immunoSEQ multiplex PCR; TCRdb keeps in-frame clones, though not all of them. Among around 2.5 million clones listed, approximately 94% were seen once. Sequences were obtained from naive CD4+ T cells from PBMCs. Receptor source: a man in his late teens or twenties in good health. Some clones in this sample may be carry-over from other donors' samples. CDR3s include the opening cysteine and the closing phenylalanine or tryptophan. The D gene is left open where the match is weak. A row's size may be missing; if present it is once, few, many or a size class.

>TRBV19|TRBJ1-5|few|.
TGTGCCAGTAGAGGGGGGCAGCCCCAGCATTTT
CASRGGQPQHF
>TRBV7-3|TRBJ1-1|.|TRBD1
TGTGCCAGCAGCTTAACGAGTCAGGGGGAAACTTTCTTT
CASSLTSQGETFF
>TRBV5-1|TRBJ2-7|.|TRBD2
TGCGCCAGCAGCCGTCTAGCGGGAGTATCGTACGAGCAGTACTTC
CASSRLAGVSYEQYF
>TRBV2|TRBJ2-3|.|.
TGTGCCAGCAGATCGGACGGAAACACAGATACGCAGTATTTT
CASRSDGNTDTQYF
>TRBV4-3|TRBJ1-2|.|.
TGCGCCAGCAGCCAGGGATGGGGGGGCGACGACTATGGCTACACCTTC
CASSQGWGGDDYGYTF
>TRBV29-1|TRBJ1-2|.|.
TGCAGCGTCTTATACAACAGGGAAGCTAACTATGGCTACACCTTC
CSVLYNREANYGYTF
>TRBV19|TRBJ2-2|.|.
TGTGCCAGTCGAGACAGGTTGGGGGAGCTGTTTTTT
CASRDRLGELFF
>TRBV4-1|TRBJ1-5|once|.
TGCGCCAGCAGCCAAGAAGGTACAGGTAGCAATCAGCCCCAGCATTTT
CASSQEGTGSNQPQHF
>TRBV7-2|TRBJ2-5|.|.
TGTGCCAGCAGCCCCGGGAGATCAGGGACCCAGTACTTC
CASSPGRSGTQYF
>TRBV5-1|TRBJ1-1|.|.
TGCGCCAGCAGCGTTGACGGCTTGAACACTGAAGCTTTCTTT
CASSVDGLNTEAFF
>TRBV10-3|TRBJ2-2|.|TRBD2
TGTGCCATCAGATCCGGGACTAGCGGGAGTGAGGTCGGGGAGCTGTTTTTT
CAIRSGTSGSEVGELFF
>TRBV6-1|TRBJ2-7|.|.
TGTGCCAGCAACCAGTTCTACGAGCAGTACTTC
CASNQFYEQYF
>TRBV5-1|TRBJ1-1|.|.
TGCGCCAGCAGCTTCCCAGGGAACACTGAAGCTTTCTTT
CASSFPGNTEAFF
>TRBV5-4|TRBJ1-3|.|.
TGTGCCAGCAGCTTGAAGGGCAGCCACTCTGGAAACACCATATATTTT
CASSLKGSHSGNTIYF
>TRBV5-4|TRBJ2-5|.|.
TGTGCCAGCAGCTCACCAGATCAAGAGACCCAGTACTTC
CASSSPDQETQYF